This T cell receptor beta chain was identified during a study of blood T cell repertoires in COVID-19. Overall study context: Donors in the United States, Italy and Spain gave samples during acute or convalescent COVID-19. The analysed material was cDNA or gDNA that came from T cells, B-cell-depleted T cells, or PBMCs.

The V segment lost 5 bases and the J segment 6 bases; nucleotides outside the gene matches: 6. Germline assignment: CDR1 SGHKS and CDR2 YYEKEE (reference sequence). The CDR3 contains 14 residues. Measured with immunoSEQ multiplex PCR; TCRdb has only the in-frame clones, and not every one. The sample has roughly 300,000 clones, approximately 82% seen once; the top ten hold roughly 1.1%. The rearrangement links TRBV5-5 to TRBJ1-5; 9 bases are a match to TRBD1. Sequenced: peripheral blood. This clonotype was obtained from a woman in her forties or fifties with acute or convalescent COVID-19. The CDR3 sequence is CASSLQGAAQPQHF. In DNA form, the CDR3 reads TGTGCCAGCAGTTTACAGGGGGCGGCTCAGCCCCAGCATTTT. The full variable domain, in which reference TRBV5-5 and TRBJ1-5 provide the parts outside the CDR3, is DAGVTQSPTHLIKTRGQQVTLRCSPISGHKSVSWYQQVLGQGPQFIFQYYEKEERGRGNFPDRFSARQFPNYSSELNVNALLLGDSALYLCASSLQGAAQPQHFGDGTRLSIL.